This TCR beta chain was observed in a study of OX40 agonist ivuxolimab in advanced cancers. Study in general: Age averaged around 58 years (range roughly 23 to 79), and roughly 80% were male. Antecedent anti-PD-1, anti-PD-L1 or anti-CTLA-4 therapy was permissible, with roughly 36% having received some. Study-level points and caveats: Among patients with partial responses at 0.1-3.0 mg/kg, clonal expansion was among the lowest.

The protocol was immunoSEQ multiplex PCR, while the TCRdb copy is restricted to in-frame clones and leaves out a portion. The sample shows around 26,000 clones, approximately 90% of them seen only once. Collection of blood occurred at baseline, at cycle 4 day 1, and at cycle 7 day 1. Germline-derived CDR1 and CDR2 are SGHVS and FNYEAQ. CDR3 length: 13 residues. Trimming stripped 5 bases from V and 0 bases from J, with 4 bases between. Turning to this clone: Its antigen is not identified.

This chain uses TRBV7-6 with TRBJ1-4; the D is unclear. The source is an adult with an advanced solid tumor such as melanoma, head and neck, liver or kidney cancer. Sequenced here: CD4+ or CD8+ T cells sorted from blood, sampled in a trial of the OX40 agonist ivuxolimab. The CDR3 loop reads CASSGSTNEKLFF. DNA for the CDR3: TGTGCCAGCAGCGGTTCAACTAATGAAAAACTGTTTTTT. Full variable domain (outside the CDR3, taken from reference TRBV7-6 and TRBJ1-4): GAGVSQSPRYKVTKRGQDVALRCDPISGHVSLYWYRQALGQGPEFLTYFNYEAQQDKSGLPNDRFSAERPEGSISTLTIQRTEQRDSAMYRCASSGSTNEKLFFGSGTQLSVL.